This is a list of T cell receptor beta chains from one sample in a study of Ad26.COV2.S vaccination and SARS-CoV-2 variants. TCRdb keeps only in-frame clones here, not all; method: immunoSEQ multiplex PCR. The table lists approximately 250,000 clones, about 83% of them singletons. Sequencing used peripheral blood, obtained in a trial of Ad26.COV2.S vaccine versus placebo. These receptors all stem from a person aged 18-65 years who received the Ad26.COV2.S COVID-19 vaccine or a placebo. Each CDR3 is given with its conserved first and last residue.

j_gene | v_gene | CDR3aa
TRBJ2-1 | TRBV24-1 | CATSDFGLGSYNEQFF
TRBJ2-5 | TRBV14 | CASSPLSGAVGTQYF
TRBJ2-1 | TRBV14 | CASSQVGAVNEQFF
TRBJ2-3 | TRBV30 | CAWSSLGSPTDTQYF
TRBJ1-5 | TRBV6-2/TRBV6-3 | CASSYSKNRGRGMSQPQHF
TRBJ1-1 | TRBV30 | CAWSPVGERRTAEAFF
TRBJ2-7 | TRBV4-1 | CASSDNYEQYF
TRBJ2-2 | TRBV3-1/TRBV3-2 | CASSTTAWDGSGELFF
TRBJ1-2 | TRBV29-1 | CSVNPGQGYGYTF
TRBJ1-2 | TRBV5-3 | CARMERKDTF
TRBJ1-2 | TRBV5-1 | CASSLGAGYGYTF
TRBJ2-3 | TRBV7-2 | CASSLYRLTDTQYF
TRBJ2-1 | TRBV11-2 | CASSLTGEQFF
TRBJ2-5 | TRBV4-2 | CASSQGSTGGAETQYF
TRBJ2-6 | TRBV6-4 | CASSDVYGSGANVLTF
TRBJ2-5 | TRBV11-3 | CASSLTTSGGQETQYF
TRBJ2-5 | TRBV28 | CASREQETQYF
TRBJ2-3 | TRBV6-2/TRBV6-3 | CASTPISSGTQYF
TRBJ1-4 | TRBV5-6 | CASTRQGRNEKLFF
TRBJ1-1 | TRBV6-2/TRBV6-3 | CASSYILRTGNTEAFF
TRBJ1-4 | TRBV6-6 | CASSLRSLRTRTLATNEKLFF
TRBJ1-6 | TRBV12-3/TRBV12-4 | CASSFGRVAPLHF
TRBJ1-1 | TRBV19 | CASISSGQAVEAFF
TRBJ2-1 | TRBV7-6 | CASSPRRGSPYNEQFF
TRBJ1-6 | TRBV27 | CASSLSGNFPTSPLHF
TRBJ1-1 | TRBV29-1 | CSVVGVDTEAFF
TRBJ1-1 | TRBV5-4 | CASSPGTHMNTEAFF
TRBJ1-4 | TRBV27 | CASSYQGPNEKLFF
TRBJ1-1 | TRBV11-2 | CASSLGTAGNTEAFF
TRBJ2-2 | TRBV19 | CASRGTRGTGELFF
TRBJ1-2 | TRBV3-1/TRBV3-2 | CASSQDRGFYGYTF
TRBJ1-2 | TRBV6-6 | CASSYTGAAPYGYTF
TRBJ2-1 | TRBV6-2/TRBV6-3 | CASSDGRSSSYNEQFF
TRBJ2-3 | TRBV5-1 | CASSSDSTDTQYF
TRBJ1-5 | TRBV25-1 | CASRGSGQPQHF
TRBJ1-2 | TRBV7-2 | CASSLGDRSSHGYTF
TRBJ2-5 | TRBV7-9 | CASRGDRGRGETQYF
TRBJ2-1 | TRBV7-8 | CASSLGQAGAYNEQFF
TRBJ1-2 | TRBV27 | CASSWRGAGGYTF
TRBJ2-7 | TRBV4-3 | CASSQGDGVTYEQYF
TRBJ1-5 | TRBV10-3 | CAISEGTYFGNQPQHF
TRBJ1-1 | TRBV7-9 | CASSSPRTGVEAFF